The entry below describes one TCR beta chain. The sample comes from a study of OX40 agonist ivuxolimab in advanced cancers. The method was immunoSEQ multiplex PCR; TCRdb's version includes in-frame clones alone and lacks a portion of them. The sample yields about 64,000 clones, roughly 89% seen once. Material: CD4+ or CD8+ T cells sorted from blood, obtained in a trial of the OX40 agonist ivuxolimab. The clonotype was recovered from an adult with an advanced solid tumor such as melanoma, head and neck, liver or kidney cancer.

The CDR3 protein is CASREMTSGASYEQYF. The CDR3, as DNA: TGCGCCAGCAGGGAAATGACTAGCGGGGCTTCCTACGAGCAGTACTTC. The J gene is TRBJ2-7, the V gene TRBV10-2; 11 bases map to TRBD2. Germline values: CDR1 WSHSY, CDR2 SAAADI. The CDR3 consists of 16 residues. V dropped 6 bases and J dropped 1; count of bases not matched to a gene: 8.